The 15 T cell receptor beta chains in this list originate from one sample, sequenced in a study of identical twins. Via MiXCR, TCRdb re-called the 5' RACE reads, giving one row per CDR3 protein. The table shows around 340,000 distinct CDR3 sequences, with roughly 9% occurring only once. Sequences were obtained from naive T cells sorted from blood. These receptors were taken from a woman aged 45-60 years in good health.

This clonotype was counted a few times. The chain carries TRBV20-1 and TRBJ2-1; no reliable D call. In germline, CDR1 is DFQATT, CDR2 SNEGSKA (reference sequence). V was cut by 8 bases and J by 3 bases, with 20 bases left in between. The CDR3 loop spans 15 amino acids. CDR3 region: CSTYPAERGYNEQFF. DNA of the CDR3: TGCAGTACCTACCCGGCCGAACGAGGCTACAATGAGCAGTTCTTC.

Many counts were recorded for this clonotype. V usage is TRBV7-9 and J usage is TRBJ1-3, with D tentatively TRBD1 (5 bases). The CDR3 has 13 amino acids. Trimming left V 3 bases short and J 8 bases short, with 11 bases between. CDR1 is SEHNR and CDR2 is FQNEAQ in the germline V gene (reference sequence). CDR3 sequence reads: CASSLGRGDTIYF. The CDR3 DNA reads as TGTGCCAGCAGCTTGGGTAGAGGGGACACCATATATTTT.

The rearrangement links TRBV5-4 to TRBJ2-1; 10 bases are a match to TRBD2. CDR3 size: 16 residues. Unmatched junction bases numbered 7, after V lost 2 bases and J lost 5 bases. The germline gives CDR1 SGHNT, CDR2 YYREEE (reference sequence). CDR3 loop: CASSFYASGSHNEQFF. CDR3 nucleotides: TGTGCCAGCAGCTTCTACGCTAGCGGGAGCCACAATGAGCAGTTCTTC.

This clonotype was detected a few times. The gene calls are TRBV7-9 and TRBJ2-7; D possibly corresponds to TRBD2 (5 bases). Trimming removed 1 base at V and 6 bases at J, with 10 bases between. The germline V gene encodes CDR1 SEHNR and CDR2 FQNEAQ (reference sequence). There are 13 residues in the CDR3. The CDR3: CASSLGVGGEQYF. As DNA, the CDR3 is TGTGCCAGCAGCTTAGGAGTTGGAGGCGAGCAGTACTTC.

This clonotype was recorded a few times. The chain links TRBV12-3 or TRBV12-4 to TRBJ1-1; the match to TRBD1 covers 7 bases. The CDR3 sequence is 13 residues long. J lost 6 bases, V lost 6 bases, and 7 bases had no gene match. In nucleotides, the CDR3 is TGTGCCAGCAGCTCTCAGGGGGGTGCTGAAGCTTTCTTT. Its translation is CASSSQGGAEAFF.

J is TRBJ2-1 and V is TRBV5-1; 10 bases are a match to TRBD2. V dropped 1 base and J dropped 3; count of bases not matched to a gene: 7. CDR1 and CDR2 (germline): SGHRS, YFSETQ. This CDR3 region has 17 residues. CDR3 loop: CASSLRIAGGFYNEQFF. CDR3 DNA: TGCGCCAGCAGCTTGCGGATAGCGGGAGGATTCTACAATGAGCAGTTCTTC.

The genes are TRBV10-3 and TRBJ2-1; 10 bases are shared with TRBD2. The CDR3 totals 15 residues. V dropped 4 bases and J dropped 11; count of bases not matched to a gene: 11. Germline CDR1 reads ENHRY; CDR2 reads SYGVKD. CDR3 nucleotide sequence: TGTGCCATCAGTGCCCTAGCGGGAGTGGGCGGTCAGCAGTTCTTC. It codes for CAISALAGVGGQQFF.

This clonotype has a count of ten or more. The chain uses TRBV3-1 and TRBJ1-2; 8 bases match TRBD1. Germline trimming cut 0 bases from V and 0 bases from J; bases unmatched to any gene: 6. Looked up from germline, CDR1 is LGHDT and CDR2 is YNNKEL (reference sequence). The CDR3 contains 17 residues. CDR3 DNA: TGTGCCAGCAGCCAAGAGCCTCCGACAGGGGCTAACTATGGCTACACCTTC. Protein: CASSQEPPTGANYGYTF.

V and J are TRBV19 and TRBJ1-2, with 7 bases matching TRBD1. Germline V lookup: CDR1 LNHDA, CDR2 SQIVND (reference sequence). After removal of 4 bases from V and 2 bases from J, the junction contained 10 bases not matched to a gene. CDR3 length equals 16 residues. CDR3 coding DNA: TGTGCCAGTAGTACCCTCAATGGAGGGGGCAACTATGGCTACACCTTC. It yields the protein CASSTLNGGGNYGYTF.

The rearrangement links TRBV4-1 to TRBJ2-7; the D is unclear. CDR1 MGHRA and CDR2 YSYEKL come from the germline V gene. Trimming pared 2 bases from V and 7 bases from J, leaving 12 bases between. This CDR3 spans 13 amino acids. The DNA for the CDR3 is TGCGCCAGCAGCCAAAACTCGGTTGGGGAGCAGTACTTC. This encodes CASSQNSVGEQYF.

This clonotype was seen only a few times. This chain links TRBV5-1 with TRBJ2-7, with 11 nucleotides matching TRBD1. Germline trimming cut 1 base from V and 2 bases from J; bases unmatched to any gene: 23. This CDR3 region has 22 residues. CDR1 is SGHRS, CDR2 YFSETQ, per germline. This CDR3 reads CASSLNRTGGRIWTGSPYEQYV. CDR3 bases: TGCGCCAGCAGCTTGAATCGGACAGGGGGCAGGATTTGGACTGGCTCCCCCTACGAGCAGTACGTC.

This clonotype was observed at least ten times. The J gene is TRBJ2-2, the V gene TRBV7-8; maybe TRBD2 (5 bases). The CDR3 is 12 residues long. CDR1 and CDR2 (germline): SGHVS, FQNEAQ. V gave up 5 bases and J gave up 10 bases, with 11 bases separating them. The CDR3 loop is CASSVFSEELFF. The CDR3 region has the DNA TGTGCCAGCAGCGTATTTAGCGAGGAGCTGTTTTTT.

This clonotype was observed at least ten times. The chain is built from TRBV3-1 and TRBJ2-7; no clear D. The CDR3 is 11 amino acids. The germline gives CDR1 LGHDT, CDR2 YNNKEL (reference sequence). V was clipped by 6 bases and J by 0 bases, with 3 bases between them. CDR3 protein: CASSFSYEQYV. In DNA form, the CDR3 reads TGTGCCAGCAGTTTCTCCTACGAGCAGTACGTC.

This clonotype turned up a few times. This chain uses TRBV29-1 with TRBJ2-1, with TRBD2 identical over 11 bases. J was trimmed by 8 bases and V by 7 bases; bases with no gene match: 10. This CDR3 has 14 residues. Germline V gene sequence: CDR1 SQVTM, CDR2 ANQGSEA. The CDR3 DNA follows: TGCAGCGCGAGGCCTAGCGGGAGGTTCCATGAGCAGTTCTTC. This encodes CSARPSGRFHEQFF.

This clonotype has only a few counts. This chain uses TRBV20-1 with TRBJ2-1; D ambiguous. V was shortened by 5 bases and J by 1 base, with 6 bases between the two germline ends. The germline CDR1 and CDR2 sequences are DFQATT and SNEGSKA (reference sequence). The CDR3 consists of 12 residues. The CDR3 bases are TGCAGTGCTGGAAGTTCCTACAATGAGCAGTTCTTC. Translating it yields CSAGSSYNEQFF.